This T cell receptor beta chain was captured by sequencing in a study of early T cells in non-severe SARS-CoV-2 infection. Across the whole study: Sequencing of unsorted whole blood was done on bulk RNA, leaving chains unpaired.

General study findings and limits: Database matching using VDJdb favored anti-spike CD8 responses, with private and CD4 specificities left missing.

This clonotype was observed a few times. Its antigen is undetermined. The protocol attached unique molecular identifiers to individual cDNA molecules. TCRdb itself ran the 5' RACE reads through MiXCR, one entry per CDR3 protein. Of about 98,000 distinct CDR3 sequences listed, 9.5% to 12% are singletons. The CDR3 covers 15 residues. V was clipped by 5 bases and J by 14 bases; unmatched bases: 20. CDR1 and CDR2 from the germline V gene are SGHRS and YFSETQ. The sample comprised whole blood. The V and J genes are TRBV5-1 and TRBJ2-3, with 7 positions matching TRBD2. The source of this sequence is an adult who was a healthcare worker with PCR-confirmed SARS-CoV-2 infection or an uninfected control (not recorded which). The CDR3 DNA sequence: TGCGCCAGCAGTCCCGAACTCGGCGGGGGAGAAAGATGGTATTTT. It is translated as CASSPELGGGERWYF.